This T cell receptor beta chain was obtained from a study of beta chain features in type 1 diabetes. All of the isolated RNA was reverse transcribed, so expressed TCRB transcripts were sequenced. The repertoire was sequenced with immunoSEQ multiplex PCR; TCRdb's copy has only in-frame clones and lacks some. This sample has around 250,000 clones, with about 70% found just once. Sequenced input: naive CD4+ T cells from blood. The clonotype was recovered from a young man in good health.

This CDR3 is CAWSVGGGADTQYF. Written as DNA, the CDR3 is TGTGCCTGGAGTGTAGGCGGGGGGGCAGATACGCAGTATTTT. The V gene is TRBV30, the J gene TRBJ2-3, with 9 bases aligning to TRBD2. Germline-derived CDR1 and CDR2 are GTSNPN and SVGIG (reference sequence). The CDR3 is 14 residues long. Trimming took 0 bases from V and 4 from J; bases not matched to a gene: 2.